This T cell receptor (beta chain) was documented in a study of T cells in Graves' hyperthyroidism and ophthalmopathy. The sample holds many counts of this clonotype. The antigen is not known. Study findings and constraints: Prediction of ophthalmopathy progression came a median around 6 months pre-onset.

From RNA transcripts, TCR beta CDR3 regions were amplified. Carried out on the TCR CDR3, a first-round RT-PCR used the HTBI primer set. TCRdb fed the multiplex PCR reads into MiXCR, producing one record per CDR3 protein. The table has 300,000 to 450,000 distinct CDR3 sequences, 13% to 15% seen once. This receptor was identified in a woman aged 25 to 39 with Graves' ophthalmopathy. Sequencing was done on a sample of blood.

The CDR3 loop is CASRGGSYNSPLHF. CDR3 coding DNA: TGTGCCAGCAGGGGGGGCAGCTATAATTCACCCCTCCACTTT. The V and J genes are TRBV27 and TRBJ1-6; maybe TRBD1 (6 bases). The germline CDR1 and CDR2 sequences are MNHEY and SMNVEV (reference sequence). The CDR3 runs 14 residues. Trimming left V 6 bases short and J 3 bases short, with 9 bases between.